The 28 T cell receptor beta chains below were found in one sample sequenced in a study of T cells in Graves' hyperthyroidism and ophthalmopathy (dated by TCRdb to the late 2010s). The library was produced with multiplex PCR. Reads for this sample came from an Illumina HiSeq 2000. The TCR beta CDR3 regions were amplified from the RNA transcripts. The first round of RT-PCR for the TCR CDR3 was performed with the HTBI primer set and the Qiagen OneStep RT-PCR kit. The public reads were reprocessed in TCRdb via fastp at Q25 and MiXCR, keeping in-frame beta chains. Rows merge per CDR3 protein into single entries with the most common DNA and genes. This sample has approximately 600,000 distinct CDR3 sequences in its table, and approximately 15% of those were observed once. The ten top clones hold approximately 5.7% of the sample. Sequenced material: blood. The receptor source for this set is a woman in her twenties or thirties with Graves' hyperthyroidism that later progressed to Graves' ophthalmopathy.

This clonotype was recorded at least ten times. The chain combines TRBV6-2 or TRBV6-3 with TRBJ1-2; D is unclear. Trimming took 0 bases from V and 3 from J, leaving 8 bases between them. This CDR3 comprises 14 residues. The germline V gene encodes CDR1 MNHEY and CDR2 SVGEGT. The CDR3 spells CASSYSEYYYGYTF. In DNA form, the CDR3 reads TGTGCCAGCAGTTACTCGGAGTACTACTATGGCTACACCTTC.

This clonotype was observed many times. CDR3 amino acids: CSARVTSGTYEQYF. The CDR3 nucleotides are TGCAGTGCTAGAGTGACTAGCGGGACCTACGAGCAGTACTTC. V gene TRBV20-1 combines with J gene TRBJ2-7; 11 bases fit TRBD2. The CDR3 spans 14 residues. CDR1 is DFQATT, CDR2 SNEGSKA, per germline (reference sequence). The junction had 1 base not matched to a gene; V was cut back by 1 base and J by 2 bases.

About this clonotype: At one end, the junction sequence differs from germline, possibly due to a read error. The chain combines TRBV19 with TRBJ1-3; TRBD1 agrees at 7 bases. The V gene's germline CDR1 is LNHDA and CDR2 SQIVND (reference sequence). The CDR3 runs to 13 residues. This chain's CDR3 is CASSGSGGTTIYF. The CDR3 region has the DNA TGTGCCAGTAGTGGATCAGGGGGAACCACCATATATTTT.

Many counts were recorded for this clonotype. The V and J genes are TRBV29-1 and TRBJ2-7, with a tentative D call TRBD1 (6 bases). The CDR3 loop spans 13 amino acids. Germline CDR1 is SQVTM and CDR2 is ANQGSEA. The V and J ends lost 4 bases and 2 bases respectively, with 12 bases between them. The CDR3 coding sequence is TGCAGCGTTGGGGGGACATTCGCCTACGAGCAGTACTTC. As protein: CSVGGTFAYEQYF.

The chain is built from TRBV19 and TRBJ1-2, with a tentative D call TRBD1 (5 bases). Trimming shortened V by 6 bases and J by 3 bases, and 8 bases separated the two germline ends. Germline values: CDR1 LNHDA, CDR2 SQIVND (reference sequence). CDR3 size: 12 residues. The CDR3 region is CASSAQDYGYTF. For the CDR3, the DNA is TGTGCCAGTAGCGCACAGGACTATGGCTACACCTTC.

J is TRBJ1-1 and V is TRBV6-2 or TRBV6-3; tentatively, D is TRBD1 (6 bases). The CDR3 length is 13 residues. V lost 6 bases and J lost 4, with 12 bases in between. The germline CDR1 and CDR2 sequences are MNHEY and SVGEGT. The CDR3 sequence is CASSPGVVTEAFF. For the CDR3, the DNA is TGTGCCAGCAGCCCAGGGGTCGTCACTGAAGCTTTCTTT.

This clonotype was recorded many times. This chain links TRBV27 with TRBJ1-5; D gene uncertain. The CDR3 consists of 12 residues. Between the trimmed V and J ends, which lost 5 bases and 8 bases, there was a span of 10 bases. Germline CDR1 reads MNHEY; CDR2 reads SMNVEV (reference sequence). CDR3 DNA: TGTGCCAGCAGTACGTCCGCGGAGCCCCAGCATTTT. Its translation is CASSTSAEPQHF.

To note about this clonotype: This could be a read error, since a much larger clone is one nucleotide away. The rearrangement joins TRBV19 to TRBJ1-1; D unclear. The V gene's germline CDR1 is LNHDA and CDR2 SQIVND (reference sequence). V was trimmed by 5 bases and J by 2 bases, leaving 15 bases between them. The CDR3 is 15 amino acids. CDR3: CASSPALEANTEAFF. The CDR3 coding sequence is TGTGCCAGTAGTCCCGCCCTGGAGGCCAACACTGAAGCTTTCTTT. The variable domain in full, with the rest retrieved from reference TRBV19 and TRBJ1-1, is DGGITQSPKYLFRKEGQNVTLSCEQNLNHDAMYWYRQDPGQGLRLIYYSQIVNDFQKGDIAEGYSVSREKKESFPLTVTSAQKNPTAFYLCASSPALEANTEAFFGQGTRLTVV.

This clonotype was detected ten times or more. V and J are TRBV12-3 or TRBV12-4 and TRBJ1-3; D possibly corresponds to TRBD1 (5 bases). Deletions cut 8 bases from V and 3 bases from J, with 20 bases between. This CDR3 has 16 amino acids. In DNA form, the CDR3 reads TGTGCCAGCGGAACCCGTTGGGGGGAGATTGGAAACACCATATATTTT. Translation gives CASGTRWGEIGNTIYF.

The rearrangement uses TRBV30 and TRBJ2-3; 13 bases map to TRBD2. CDR1 is GTSNPN and CDR2 is SVGIG in the germline V gene (reference sequence). The CDR3 runs to 15 residues. V lost 3 bases to trimming and J lost 4 bases; unmatched junction nucleotides: 4. In DNA, the CDR3 is TGTGCCTGGAGCGAAGGACTAGCGGGAGCAGATACGCAGTATTTT. Protein product: CAWSEGLAGADTQYF.

This clonotype was counted many times. In DNA, the CDR3 is TGTGCCAGCAGGACAGGGAAAATGAACACTGAAGCTTTCTTT. Protein product: CASRTGKMNTEAFF. The V and J genes are TRBV12-3 or TRBV12-4 and TRBJ1-1; 7 bases match TRBD1. The trim removed 6 bases at V and 0 bases at J, leaving 4 bases unmatched. The CDR3 consists of 14 residues.

This clonotype was seen repeatedly, ten times or more. The chain joins TRBV11-2 to TRBJ2-7; 12 nucleotides line up with TRBD2. The CDR3 is 15 residues long. Unmatched junction bases numbered 3, after V lost 3 bases and J lost 3 bases. Germline CDR1 SGHAT, CDR2 FQNNGV. CDR3: CASSFRTSGVYEQYF. CDR3 in DNA: TGTGCCAGCAGCTTCCGGACTAGCGGGGTCTACGAGCAGTACTTC.

This rearrangement joins TRBV15 to TRBJ2-7; D gene unclear. CDR1 is LNHNV and CDR2 is YYDKDF in the germline V gene (reference sequence). The CDR3 is 12 amino acids. V lost 0 bases to trimming and J lost 7 bases, with 7 bases between them. The CDR3 is CATSRDNREQYF. The CDR3 DNA follows: TGTGCCACCAGCAGAGATAACCGAGAGCAGTACTTC.

This clonotype was picked up many times. This chain joins TRBV27 and TRBJ1-6; 9 positions match TRBD1. CDR1 and CDR2 (germline): MNHEY, SMNVEV (reference sequence). The junction had 22 bases not matched to a gene; V was cut back by 4 bases and J by 9 bases. CDR3 size: 20 residues. The CDR3 reads CASSSSADRGHGYLSSPLHF. The DNA of the CDR3 is TGTGCCAGCAGTTCATCAGCGGACAGGGGACATGGGTATCTCTCTTCACCCCTCCACTTT.

As concerns this clonotype: A read error may be the cause here, since a much bigger clone is one base away. The chain joins TRBV25-1 to TRBJ1-2, with 11 positions matching TRBD1. Germline V CDR1 and CDR2: MGHDK, SYGVNS. This CDR3 contains 17 residues. CDR3 sequence: CASNEREDRGHNYGYTF. CDR3 in DNA: TGTGCCAGCAATGAACGAGAGGACAGGGGGCATAACTATGGCTACACCTTC.

In this sample, this clonotype turned up a few times. This clone may be a read error of a much larger clone one base away. The chain is built from TRBV2 and TRBJ2-1; no clear D gene. Germline V lookup: CDR1 SNHLY, CDR2 FYNNEI. The CDR3 length is 14 residues. Deletions cut 2 bases from V and 9 bases from J, with 14 bases between. The CDR3 nucleotides are TGTGCCAGCAGTGAACTCATAGGATTTGGTGAGCAGTTCTTC. It yields the protein CASSELIGFGEQFF.

The V gene is TRBV27, the J gene TRBJ2-1, with D maybe TRBD1 (6 bases). The CDR3 is 14 amino acids. Trimming stripped 3 bases from V and 4 bases from J, with 10 bases between. Germline V lookup: CDR1 MNHEY, CDR2 SMNVEV (reference sequence). CDR3 loop: CASSLDRTYNEQFF. The CDR3 DNA reads as TGTGCCAGCAGTTTGGACAGAACGTACAATGAGCAGTTCTTC.

This clonotype showed up many times. This chain uses TRBV10-3 with TRBJ1-5, with D maybe TRBD1 (5 bases). Trimming left V 3 bases short and J 2 bases short, with 8 bases between. CDR3 length equals 14 residues. CDR1 and CDR2 (germline): ENHRY, SYGVKD. This chain's CDR3 is CAISETGGNQPQHF. CDR3 DNA sequence: TGTGCCATCAGTGAAACGGGGGGCAATCAGCCCCAGCATTTT.

The chain recombines TRBV3-1 with TRBJ2-2; tentative D call: TRBD2 (5 bases). The CDR3 totals 13 residues. V was trimmed by 9 bases and J by 7 bases, leaving 15 bases between them. CDR1 is LGHDT, CDR2 YNNKEL, per germline (reference sequence). The CDR3 region has the DNA TGTGCCAGTTTAGTGGGAGCCGGCGGGGAGCTGTTTTTT. Amino acids: CASLVGAGGELFF.

This clonotype came up many times. This rearrangement joins TRBV10-3 to TRBJ1-5, with TRBD1 identical over 7 bases. The length of the CDR3 is 17 residues. Trimming cost V 3 bases and J 5 bases; bases outside gene matches: 13. Looked up from germline, CDR1 is ENHRY and CDR2 is SYGVKD. The CDR3 DNA reads TGTGCCATCAGTGACGTAGGACGACAGGGAAACTATCAGCCCCAGCATTTT. This encodes CAISDVGRQGNYQPQHF.

This clonotype was counted ten times or more. The rearrangement links TRBV9 to TRBJ2-2, with D perhaps given as TRBD1 or TRBD2 (6 bases each). Germline V gene sequence: CDR1 SGDLS, CDR2 YYNGEE. Trimming pared 0 bases from V and 8 bases from J, leaving 11 bases between. The CDR3 sequence is 14 residues long. CDR3 DNA: TGTGCCAGCAGCGTAGCTAAGGGGGGAGGGGAGCTGTTTTTT. Its protein is CASSVAKGGGELFF.

This clonotype came up many times. The chain couples TRBV5-1 to TRBJ2-1, with 12 bases lining up with TRBD2. Unmatched junction bases numbered 9, after V lost 1 base and J lost 7 bases. Germline CDR1 is SGHRS and CDR2 is YFSETQ. CDR3 length: 17 residues. In DNA form, the CDR3 reads TGCGCCAGCAGCTTGTCCTTGACTAGCGGGAGTCGTAATGAGCAGTTCTTC. Its translation: CASSLSLTSGSRNEQFF. The full variable domain, with the rest looked up from reference TRBV5-1 and TRBJ2-1, is KAGVTQTPRYLIKTRGQQVTLSCSPISGHRSVSWYQQTPGQGLQFLFEYFSETQRNKGNFPGRFSGRQFSNSRSEMNVSTLELGDSALYLCASSLSLTSGSRNEQFFGPGTRLTVL.

On this clonotype: This may come from a read error, since a much larger clone is one base off. The DNA for the CDR3 is TGTGCCAGCAGCCCGAGACAGGGAGAAGCTTTCTTT. Translating it yields CASSPRQGEAFF. J is TRBJ1-1 and V is TRBV13; 7 bases align to TRBD1. The V and J ends lost 5 bases and 8 bases, in that order; junction bases with no gene match: 5. Germline-derived CDR1 and CDR2 are PRHDT and FYEKMQ (reference sequence). This CDR3 is 12 amino acids long. The full variable domain, its missing parts supplied by reference TRBV13 and TRBJ1-1, is AAGVIQSPRHLIKEKRETATLKCYPIPRHDTVYWYQQGPGQDPQFLISFYEKMQSDKGSIPDRFSAQQFSDYHSELNMSSLELGDSALYFCASSPRQGEAFFGQGTRLTVV.

The chain carries TRBV6-2 or TRBV6-3 and TRBJ2-7; TRBD1 aligns across 9 bases. Germline values: CDR1 MNHEY, CDR2 SVGEGT. The CDR3 totals 17 residues. V shed 6 bases and J 4 bases; nucleotides not matched to a gene: 16. As DNA, the CDR3 is TGTGCCAGCAGCCTGGGGCCGCCGGGACAGGGTGGGTACGAGCAGTACTTC. Protein: CASSLGPPGQGGYEQYF.

This clonotype was seen a few times. One end of the junction does not line up with germline, which may come from a read error. The chain recombines TRBV28 with TRBJ2-7; TRBD1 agrees at 9 bases. Germline V gene lookup returns CDR1 MDHEN and CDR2 SYDVKM. This CDR3 is built from 15 residues. The CDR3 is CASSLGGQGRYEQHF. DNA of the CDR3: TGTGCCAGCAGTCTAGGGGGACAGGGTCGCTACGAGCAGCACTTC.

This clonotype appeared many times. The V gene is TRBV10-3, the J gene TRBJ2-7, with 13 positions matching TRBD2. J gave up 5 bases and V 3 bases, and 4 bases lay outside the gene matches. The CDR3 has 15 amino acids. Germline V lookup: CDR1 ENHRY, CDR2 SYGVKD. The CDR3 DNA reads as TGTGCCATCAGTGAAGGACTAGCGGGAGCCCACGAGCAGTACTTC. Its translation: CAISEGLAGAHEQYF.

The chain is built from TRBV6-2 or TRBV6-3 and TRBJ2-5; perhaps TRBD2 as D (5 bases). Germline-derived CDR1 and CDR2 are MNHEY and SVGEGT. The CDR3 sequence is 13 residues long. The germline V and J ends were trimmed by 6 bases and 2 bases, with 10 bases remaining between them. As DNA, the CDR3 is TGTGCCAGCAGAACCGGGAAACAAGAGACCCAGTACTTC. Its protein is CASRTGKQETQYF.

In this sample, this clonotype turned up many times. The chain joins TRBV7-9 to TRBJ2-1; 9 positions match TRBD1. Germline V gives CDR1 SEHNR, CDR2 FQNEAQ (reference sequence). This CDR3 spans 14 amino acids. Trimming at V came to 5 bases and at J to 7 bases, leaving 6 bases not matched to a gene. CDR3 protein: CASSVTGTGNEQFF. CDR3 nucleotides: TGTGCCAGCAGCGTCACCGGGACAGGGAATGAGCAGTTCTTC.